These T cell receptor beta chains were read from a single sample in a study of cytomegalovirus exposure and HLA in healthy donors. The assay was immunoSEQ multiplex PCR, and TCRdb's table has in-frame clones only and misses some. Here the sample spans 150,000 to 200,000 clones, more than 65% being singletons. The sequencing input was PBMCs. The receptors were sampled from a man between 18 and 35 years old in good health and CMV-seropositive. CDR3s include the opening cysteine and the closing phenylalanine or tryptophan. The D gene is left open where the match is weak. Only part of the rows carry a size: once, few, many, or a class if the clone is expanded.

d_gene: NA; j_gene: TRBJ1-6; abundance: few; v_gene: TRBV2; CDR3nt: TGTGCCAGCAGTGGGCGGTCGGAAAATTCACCCCTCCACTTT; CDR3aa: CASSGRSENSPLHF
d_gene: TRBD1; j_gene: TRBJ2-5; abundance: NA; v_gene: TRBV11-3; CDR3nt: TGTGCCAGCAGCCACACAGCGACAGGGAAAAAGACCCAGTACTTC; CDR3aa: CASSHTATGKKTQYF
d_gene: NA; j_gene: TRBJ1-1; abundance: NA; v_gene: TRBV10-1; CDR3nt: TGCGCCAGCAGTGCGGTTGGCATGGGCTCTGAAGCTTTCTTT; CDR3aa: CASSAVGMGSEAFF
d_gene: TRBD1; j_gene: TRBJ2-1; abundance: NA; v_gene: TRBV19; CDR3nt: TGTGCCAGTAGTGGCCCGGACAGGGGAGTTGAGCAGTTCTTC; CDR3aa: CASSGPDRGVEQFF
d_gene: NA; j_gene: TRBJ2-1; abundance: NA; v_gene: TRBV29-1; CDR3nt: TGCAGCTCACGACTAAGCACCTACAATGAGCAGTTCTTC; CDR3aa: CSSRLSTYNEQFF
d_gene: TRBD1; j_gene: TRBJ2-5; abundance: many; v_gene: TRBV6-4; CDR3nt: TGTGCCAGCAGTGACGGGACAGGGGGCCAAGAGACCCAGTACTTC; CDR3aa: CASSDGTGGQETQYF
d_gene: TRBD2; j_gene: TRBJ2-5; abundance: NA; v_gene: TRBV6-5; CDR3nt: TGTGCCAGCAGTTACACCCTTACGGGGGGGCAGGAGACCCAGTACTTC; CDR3aa: CASSYTLTGGQETQYF
d_gene: TRBD1; j_gene: TRBJ1-1; abundance: NA; v_gene: TRBV2; CDR3nt: TGTGCCAGCAGTGCACGGGGACAGGCCAGTACTGAAGCTTTCTTT; CDR3aa: CASSARGQASTEAFF
d_gene: NA; j_gene: TRBJ1-2; abundance: once; v_gene: TRBV19; CDR3nt: TGTGCCAGTAGTACCCGACAGGATGGCTACACCTTC; CDR3aa: CASSTRQDGYTF
d_gene: TRBD1; j_gene: TRBJ1-6; abundance: few; v_gene: TRBV6-1; CDR3nt: TGTGCCAGCCGGGACAGGGCTTCACCCCTCCACTTT; CDR3aa: CASRDRASPLHF
d_gene: TRBD1; j_gene: TRBJ1-4; abundance: NA; v_gene: TRBV2; CDR3nt: TGTGCCAGCACCTGGACAGGAGAAAGTGAAAAACTGTTTTTT; CDR3aa: CASTWTGESEKLFF
d_gene: NA; j_gene: TRBJ2-5; abundance: once; v_gene: TRBV30; CDR3nt: TGTGCCTGGAGTAAAGCGATCCAAGAGACCCAGTACTTC; CDR3aa: CAWSKAIQETQYF
d_gene: TRBD2; j_gene: TRBJ2-1; abundance: NA; v_gene: TRBV5-4; CDR3nt: TGTGCCAGCAGCTTCGTCCTAGCGGGGGAGGGTGAGCAGTTCTTC; CDR3aa: CASSFVLAGEGEQFF
d_gene: NA; j_gene: TRBJ1-1; abundance: NA; v_gene: TRBV7-9; CDR3nt: TGTGCCAGCAGCTTATGGGCCAGTGAAGCTTTCTTT; CDR3aa: CASSLWASEAFF
d_gene: TRBD1; j_gene: TRBJ2-5; abundance: NA; v_gene: TRBV27; CDR3nt: TGTGCCAGCAGTATTCCCAAGGGGGCAAAGTACTTC; CDR3aa: CASSIPKGAKYF
d_gene: NA; j_gene: TRBJ2-6; abundance: NA; v_gene: TRBV2; CDR3nt: TGTGCCAGCAGTCAAGGGAGAACTGGGGCCAACGTCCTGACTTTC; CDR3aa: CASSQGRTGANVLTF
d_gene: TRBD1; j_gene: TRBJ1-2; abundance: few; v_gene: TRBV13; CDR3nt: TGTGCCAGCAGCGTCGGACAGGGGTATGGCTACACCTTC; CDR3aa: CASSVGQGYGYTF
d_gene: TRBD1; j_gene: TRBJ2-3; abundance: NA; v_gene: TRBV5-1; CDR3nt: TGCGCCAGCAGCCCGGGACAGGGGTTAGCAGATACGCAGTATTTT; CDR3aa: CASSPGQGLADTQYF
d_gene: TRBD1; j_gene: TRBJ2-1; abundance: NA; v_gene: TRBV9; CDR3nt: TGTGCCAGCAGCGGAAGACAGGGGGTTAACAATGAGCAGTTCTTC; CDR3aa: CASSGRQGVNNEQFF
d_gene: NA; j_gene: TRBJ1-1; abundance: NA; v_gene: TRBV5-1; CDR3nt: TGCGCCAGCAGCTTGGTTGGGGTAGGGGCGACCACTGAAGCTTTCTTT; CDR3aa: CASSLVGVGATTEAFF
d_gene: NA; j_gene: TRBJ1-5; abundance: NA; v_gene: TRBV28; CDR3nt: TGTGCCAGCACCGATACCGGGACTCATCAGCCCCAGCATTTT; CDR3aa: CASTDTGTHQPQHF
d_gene: NA; j_gene: TRBJ1-5; abundance: once; v_gene: TRBV19; CDR3nt: TGTGCCAGTAGTTCTAGCGGCCCCTTAACGCCCCAGCATTTT; CDR3aa: CASSSSGPLTPQHF
d_gene: TRBD1; j_gene: TRBJ2-3; abundance: NA; v_gene: TRBV9; CDR3nt: TGTGCCAGCAGCAGTCTGACAGGGAGAGGCACAGATACGCAGTATTTT; CDR3aa: CASSSLTGRGTDTQYF
d_gene: TRBD1; j_gene: TRBJ2-3; abundance: NA; v_gene: TRBV10-3; CDR3nt: TGTGCCATCAGCCGACAGGGGACAGATACGCAGTATTTT; CDR3aa: CAISRQGTDTQYF
d_gene: NA; j_gene: TRBJ2-1; abundance: few; v_gene: TRBV7-9; CDR3nt: TGTGCCAGCGGAGACAATGAGCAGTTCTTC; CDR3aa: CASGDNEQFF
d_gene: NA; j_gene: TRBJ1-2; abundance: few; v_gene: TRBV27; CDR3nt: TGTGCCAGCAGTTTCCGGGGGTTCGGCTATGGCTACACCTTC; CDR3aa: CASSFRGFGYGYTF
d_gene: TRBD1; j_gene: TRBJ2-1; abundance: NA; v_gene: TRBV7-3; CDR3nt: TGTGCTCAGCCCCAGGACAGGGACAATGAGCAGTTCTTC; CDR3aa: CAQPQDRDNEQFF
d_gene: TRBD1; j_gene: TRBJ2-5; abundance: few; v_gene: TRBV7-6; CDR3nt: TGTGCCAGCAGCTTAGAGGGGACAGGGGGCGAGGTAGAGACCCAGTACTTC; CDR3aa: CASSLEGTGGEVETQYF
d_gene: NA; j_gene: TRBJ1-5; abundance: NA; v_gene: TRBV10-3; CDR3nt: TGTGCCATCAGTGACCAGGAAGGCAATCAGCCCCAGCATTTT; CDR3aa: CAISDQEGNQPQHF
d_gene: NA; j_gene: TRBJ2-1; abundance: few; v_gene: TRBV19; CDR3nt: TGTGCCAGTAGTATACAAGGAACAGTCGATGAGCAGTTCTTC; CDR3aa: CASSIQGTVDEQFF